The clone carrying this T cell receptor (beta chain) was seen more than once but under ten times. Antigen specificity is unknown. This sample is part of a study of cytomegalovirus exposure and HLA in healthy donors. The CDR3 is made up of 14 amino acids. The V and J ends lost 6 bases and 4 bases respectively, with 14 bases between them. The V gene's germline CDR1 is KGHSH and CDR2 LQKENI. The study ran its PCR with 60 Vbeta and 13 Jbeta primers. Libraries were prepared by immunoSEQ multiplex PCR; TCRdb keeps only in-frame clonotypes and omits some of them. The sample holds just over 65,000 clones, roughly 77% seen once. Every donor was a healthy person donating bone marrow. General observations from the study: Under in vitro conditions, three CMV-associated chains were confirmed as specific for CMV antigens. Based on reports, TCR beta sequences accurately predicted HLA-A and HLA-B alleles for most subjects. Altogether, 150 to 200 TCR beta chains were recorded as cytomegalovirus-associated.

V usage is TRBV18 and J usage is TRBJ2-3; a weak D match, TRBD2 (5 bases). This TCR derives from a human donor in good health. Input material: PBMCs. CDR3 region: CASSPGSGPDTQYF. The DNA for the CDR3 is TGTGCCAGCTCCCCGGGGAGCGGCCCAGATACGCAGTATTTT.